Listed here is a single T cell receptor (beta chain). The junction departs from the called germline gene at one end, perhaps through a read error. From approximately 0.5 ug of total RNA, TCR beta-specific cDNA was reverse-transcribed using a constant-region primer. Construction of TCR beta libraries relied on three successive nested multiplex PCR rounds employing slightly modified ARM-PCR. A C-beta reverse primer was combined with TRBV1-TRBV30 forward primers in the first two PCR rounds, and each round had approximately 9 cycles. TCRdb ran MiXCR on the multiplex PCR reads and lists one entry per CDR3 protein. The table records 100,000 to 150,000 distinct CDR3 sequences, 64% of them present only once. This entry comes from a study of tumor-infiltrating lymphocytes in primary liver carcinoma. Co-extraction of both nucleic acids (RNA and DNA) used roughly 20-33 mg of unsorted bulk tissue. This CDR3 has 13 residues.

Material: liver tumor tissue from sampling region 3. The subset was: tumor region T3, left-lateral pole. This clonotype was obtained from an older woman with primary liver carcinoma and hepatitis B virus infection. The chain carries TRBV12-3 or TRBV12-4 and TRBJ2-1; D is unclear. CDR3 amino acids: CAGSSDKYNEQFF. CDR3 nucleotides: TGCGCCGGCAGCTCCGACAAGTACAATGAGCAGTTCTTC.